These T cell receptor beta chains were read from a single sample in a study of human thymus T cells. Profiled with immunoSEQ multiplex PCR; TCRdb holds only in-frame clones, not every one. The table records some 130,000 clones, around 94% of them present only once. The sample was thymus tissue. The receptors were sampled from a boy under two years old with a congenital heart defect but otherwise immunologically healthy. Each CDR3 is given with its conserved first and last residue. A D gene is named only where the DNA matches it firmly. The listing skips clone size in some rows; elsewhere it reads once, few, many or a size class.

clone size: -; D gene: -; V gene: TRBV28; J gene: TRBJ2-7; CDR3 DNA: TGTGCCAGCAGTCCACCCACGACTTCCTACGAGCAGTACTTC; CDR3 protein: CASSPPTTSYEQYF
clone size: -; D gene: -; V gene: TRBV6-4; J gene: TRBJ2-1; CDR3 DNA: TGTGCCAGCAGTGACTCCGGCCGAAAGCAGTTCTTC; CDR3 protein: CASSDSGRKQFF
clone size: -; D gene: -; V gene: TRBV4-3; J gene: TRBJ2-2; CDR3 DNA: TGCGCCAGCAGCCAGGACGGCCGCCCGAACACCGGGGAGCTGTTTTTT; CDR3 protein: CASSQDGRPNTGELFF
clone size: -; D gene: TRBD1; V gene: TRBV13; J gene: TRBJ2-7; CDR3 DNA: TGTGCCAGCAGCTCCAAACAGGGGTACGAGCAGTACTTC; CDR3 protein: CASSSKQGYEQYF
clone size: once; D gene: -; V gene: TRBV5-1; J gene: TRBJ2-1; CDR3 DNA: TGCGCCAGCAGCTTGGCCCCAGGGCCCACTTACAATGAGCAGTTCTTC; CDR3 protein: CASSLAPGPTYNEQFF
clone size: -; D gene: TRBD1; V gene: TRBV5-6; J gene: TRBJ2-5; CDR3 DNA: TGTGCCAGCAGCTCCGACGACAGGGCCGAGACCCAGTACTTC; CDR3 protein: CASSSDDRAETQYF
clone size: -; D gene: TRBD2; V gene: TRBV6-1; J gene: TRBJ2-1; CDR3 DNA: TGTGCCAGCAGTGATTCGGCGGGGGGCGGGAATGAGCAGTTCTTC; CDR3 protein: CASSDSAGGGNEQFF
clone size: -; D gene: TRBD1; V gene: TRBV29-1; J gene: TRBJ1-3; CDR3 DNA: TGCAGCGTCAAAACAGGGGCGGCCTCTGGAAACACCATATATTTT; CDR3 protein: CSVKTGAASGNTIYF
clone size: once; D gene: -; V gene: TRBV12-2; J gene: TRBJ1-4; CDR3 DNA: TGTGCAAGTCGCTTATTCCCAGGGGTGTTAACTAATGAAAAACTGTTTTTT; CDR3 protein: CASRLFPGVLTNEKLFF
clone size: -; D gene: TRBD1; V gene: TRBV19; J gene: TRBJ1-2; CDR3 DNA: TGTGCCAGTACCAAGACAGGGGGGGACTATGGCTACACCTTC; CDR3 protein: CASTKTGGDYGYTF
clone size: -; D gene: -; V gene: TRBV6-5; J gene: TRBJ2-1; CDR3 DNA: TGTGCCAGCGCCCCCGGGATCTCCTACAATGAGCAGTTCTTC; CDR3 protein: CASAPGISYNEQFF
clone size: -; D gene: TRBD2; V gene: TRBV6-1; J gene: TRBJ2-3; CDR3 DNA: TGTGCCAGCAGTGTGGGGACTAGCGGGAAAATCACAGATACGCAGTATTTT; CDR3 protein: CASSVGTSGKITDTQYF
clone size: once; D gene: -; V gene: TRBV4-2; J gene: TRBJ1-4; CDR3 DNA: TGTGCCAGCAGCCAAGAATCCCCGGGAGGGGAAAAACTGTTTTTT; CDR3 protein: CASSQESPGGEKLFF
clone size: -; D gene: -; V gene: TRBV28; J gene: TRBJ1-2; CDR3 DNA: TGTGCCAGCAGTCCGGAGAACTTACAGCATATTGGCTGGCGAGGCTACACCTTC; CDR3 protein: CASSPENLQHIGWRGYTF
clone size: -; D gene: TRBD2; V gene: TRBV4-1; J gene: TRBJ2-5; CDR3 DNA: TGCGCCAGCAGCCTACAGCGGGGGGGCCGTTATGAGACCCAGTACTTC; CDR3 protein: CASSLQRGGRYETQYF
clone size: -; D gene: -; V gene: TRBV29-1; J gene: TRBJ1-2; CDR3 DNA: TGCAGCGTTGACAGGTTATCCTATGGCTACACCTTC; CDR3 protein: CSVDRLSYGYTF
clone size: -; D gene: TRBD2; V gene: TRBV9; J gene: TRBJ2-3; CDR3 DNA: TGTGCCAGCAGCTTGGTAGCGGGGGGGCTTGGAGATACGCAGTATTTT; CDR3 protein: CASSLVAGGLGDTQYF
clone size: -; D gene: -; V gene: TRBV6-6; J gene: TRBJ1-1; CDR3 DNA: TGTGCCAGCAGTTCACCACTCAGGGAAACTGAAGCTTTCTTT; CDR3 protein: CASSSPLRETEAFF
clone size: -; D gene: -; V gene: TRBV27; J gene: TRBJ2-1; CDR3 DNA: TGTGCCAGCTCCCGGGCCCTCCCCGCGGATGAGCAGTTCTTC; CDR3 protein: CASSRALPADEQFF
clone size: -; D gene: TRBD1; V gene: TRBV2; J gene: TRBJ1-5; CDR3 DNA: TGTGCCAGCGCACCCGGGACAGTAAATAGCAATCAGCCCCAGCATTTT; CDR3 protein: CASAPGTVNSNQPQHF
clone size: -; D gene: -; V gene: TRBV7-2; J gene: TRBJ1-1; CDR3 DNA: TGTGCCAGCAGTCACACCCGCACTGAAGCTTTCTTT; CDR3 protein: CASSHTRTEAFF
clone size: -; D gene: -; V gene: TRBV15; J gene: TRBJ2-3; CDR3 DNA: TGTGCCACCAGCAGAGATCCGACCGATCTGGAGACTACGCAGTATTTT; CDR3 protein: CATSRDPTDLETTQYF
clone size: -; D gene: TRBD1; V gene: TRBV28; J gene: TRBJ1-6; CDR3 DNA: TGTGCCAGCAGTTTATGCCCCCCGACAGGGGATAATTCACCCCTCCACTTT; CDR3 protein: CASSLCPPTGDNSPLHF
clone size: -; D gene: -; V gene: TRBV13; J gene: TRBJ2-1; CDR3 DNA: TGTGCCAGCACCGACTTTGGACCCACCAGCAATGAGCAGTTCTTC; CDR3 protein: CASTDFGPTSNEQFF
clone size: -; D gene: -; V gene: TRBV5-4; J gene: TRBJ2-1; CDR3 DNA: TGTGCCAGCAGCTTTGGAGGGGAGGAGTTCTTC; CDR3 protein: CASSFGGEEFF
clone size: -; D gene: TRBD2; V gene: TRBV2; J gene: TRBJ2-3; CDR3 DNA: TGTGCCAGTGGGGGGGATACGCCACCATCTAGCACAGATACGCAGTATTTT; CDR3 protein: CASGGDTPPSSTDTQYF
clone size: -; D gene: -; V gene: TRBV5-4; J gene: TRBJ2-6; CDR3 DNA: TGTGCCAGCAGCTTGCTAGGACAGTTCTCTGGGGCCAACGTCCTGACTTTC; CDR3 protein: CASSLLGQFSGANVLTF
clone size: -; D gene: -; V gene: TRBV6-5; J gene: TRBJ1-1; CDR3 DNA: TGTGCCAGCAGTTACTCTAGCGGAGGGACTGAAGCTTTCTTT; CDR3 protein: CASSYSSGGTEAFF
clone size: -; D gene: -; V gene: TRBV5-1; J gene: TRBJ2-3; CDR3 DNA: TGCGCCAGCTGGGGGGCGCGACCCACAGATACGCAGTATTTT; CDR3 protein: CASWGARPTDTQYF
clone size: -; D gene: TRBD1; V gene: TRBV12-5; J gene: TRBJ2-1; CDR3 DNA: TGTGCTAGTGGTGAGGACAGGGGCCCGCACAATGAGCAGTTCTTC; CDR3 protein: CASGEDRGPHNEQFF
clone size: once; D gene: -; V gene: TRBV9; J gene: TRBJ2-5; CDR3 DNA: TGTGCCAGCAGCGTAGGAGAGTGGAAAGAGACCCAGTACTTC; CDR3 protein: CASSVGEWKETQYF
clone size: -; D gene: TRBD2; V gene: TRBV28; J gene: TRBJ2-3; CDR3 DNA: TGTGCCAGCAGTTTAGGGTCACCCGGGACTAGCGGTACATTGGATTTT; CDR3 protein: CASSLGSPGTSGTLDF
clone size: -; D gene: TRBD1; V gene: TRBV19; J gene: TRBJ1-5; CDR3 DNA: TGTGCCAGTAGTTGGACAGGGGGCTATCAGCCCCAGCATTTT; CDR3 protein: CASSWTGGYQPQHF
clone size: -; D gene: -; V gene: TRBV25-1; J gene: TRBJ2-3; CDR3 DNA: TGTGCCAGCAGTGTACCGAACACAGATACGCAGTATTTT; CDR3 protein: CASSVPNTDTQYF
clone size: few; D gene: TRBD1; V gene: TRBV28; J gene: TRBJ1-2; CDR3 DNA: TGTGCCAGCAGTAAAACGACTCGGGACAGGGGGCGAGTGAGTGACTATGGCTACACCTTC; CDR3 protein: CASSKTTRDRGRVSDYGYTF
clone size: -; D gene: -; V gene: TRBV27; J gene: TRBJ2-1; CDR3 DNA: TGTGCCAGCACCCATAGCTTCTCCGGCTCCTACAATGAGCAGTTCTTC; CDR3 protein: CASTHSFSGSYNEQFF
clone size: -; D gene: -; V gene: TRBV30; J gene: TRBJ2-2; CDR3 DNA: TGTGCCTGGAGTTGGGGGAGCGGGGAGCTGTTTTTT; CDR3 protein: CAWSWGSGELFF
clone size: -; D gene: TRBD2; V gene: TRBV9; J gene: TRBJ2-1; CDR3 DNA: TGTGCCAGCAGTGGTAGCGGGGGGCGCCTTAGCAATGAGCAGTTCTTC; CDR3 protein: CASSGSGGRLSNEQFF
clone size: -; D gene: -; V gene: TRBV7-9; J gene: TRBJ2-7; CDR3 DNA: TGTGCCAGCAGCTTAGCGGAAGCGGATCGGTACGAGCAGTACTTC; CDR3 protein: CASSLAEADRYEQYF
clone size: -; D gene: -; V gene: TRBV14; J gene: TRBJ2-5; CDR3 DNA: TGTGCCAGCAGCCATCAAGAGACCCAGTACTTC; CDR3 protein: CASSHQETQYF
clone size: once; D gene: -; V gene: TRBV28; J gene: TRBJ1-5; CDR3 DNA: TGTGCCAGCAGTTTAAAGGCAGGGAGGTATAGCAATCAGCCCCAGCATTTT; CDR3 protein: CASSLKAGRYSNQPQHF
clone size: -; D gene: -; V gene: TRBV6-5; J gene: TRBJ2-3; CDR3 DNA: TGTGCCAGCAGTTCCTACCCGAGGAACACAGATACGCAGTATTTT; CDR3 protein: CASSSYPRNTDTQYF
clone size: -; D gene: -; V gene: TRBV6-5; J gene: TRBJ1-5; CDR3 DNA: TGTGCCAGCAGTCCCGGCCCTTATCAGCCCCAGCATTTT; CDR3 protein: CASSPGPYQPQHF
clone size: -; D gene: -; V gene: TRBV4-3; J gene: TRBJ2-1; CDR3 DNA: TGCGCCAGCAGCCGCTCCCTAGAGGACTTCTACAATGAGCAGTTCTTC; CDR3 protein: CASSRSLEDFYNEQFF
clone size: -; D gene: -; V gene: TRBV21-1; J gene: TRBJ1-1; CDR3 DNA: TGTGCCAGCAGCAAAGATAACGGGGCAGGCCTCACTGAAGCTTTCTTT; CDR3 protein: CASSKDNGAGLTEAFF
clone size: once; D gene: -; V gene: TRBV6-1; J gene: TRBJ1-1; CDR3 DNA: TGTGCCAGCAAGGGGACGGGGAACACTGAAGCTTTCTTT; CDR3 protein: CASKGTGNTEAFF
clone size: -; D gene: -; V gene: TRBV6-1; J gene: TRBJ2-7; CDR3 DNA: TGTGCCAGCAGTGAACGGGCAGGGGTAAGCTACGAGCAGTACTTC; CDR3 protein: CASSERAGVSYEQYF
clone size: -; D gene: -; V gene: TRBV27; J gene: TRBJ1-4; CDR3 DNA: TGTGCCGTCGGGAGGGGAGGGATTAATGAAAAACTGTTTTTT; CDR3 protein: CAVGRGGINEKLFF
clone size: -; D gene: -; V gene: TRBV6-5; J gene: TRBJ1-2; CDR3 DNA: TGTGCCAGCAGCTCTAAGGGGGGACTGGTCGGCTACACCTTC; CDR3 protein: CASSSKGGLVGYTF
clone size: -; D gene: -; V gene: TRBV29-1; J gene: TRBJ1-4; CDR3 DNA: TGCAGCGTTGAAGAGGGTGAAAAACTGTTTTTT; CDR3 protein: CSVEEGEKLFF
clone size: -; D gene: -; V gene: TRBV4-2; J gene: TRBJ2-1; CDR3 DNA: TGTGCCAGCAGCCAACCACAGGGTGATGAGCAGTTCTTC; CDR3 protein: CASSQPQGDEQFF
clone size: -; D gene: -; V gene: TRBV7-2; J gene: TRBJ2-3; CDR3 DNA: TGTGCCAGCAGCTTAATGGTGCCAGATACGCAGTATTTT; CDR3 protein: CASSLMVPDTQYF
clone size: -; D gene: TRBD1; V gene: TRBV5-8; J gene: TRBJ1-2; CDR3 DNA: TGTGCCAGCAGCGACCCGGGGACAGCCAACTATGGCTACACCTTC; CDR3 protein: CASSDPGTANYGYTF
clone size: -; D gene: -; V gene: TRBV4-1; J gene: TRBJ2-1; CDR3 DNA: TGCGCCAGCAGCCAAGGGTACAGGGAGGGTGAGCAGTTCTTC; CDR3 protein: CASSQGYREGEQFF
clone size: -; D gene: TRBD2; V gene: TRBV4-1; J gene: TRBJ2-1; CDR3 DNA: TGCGCCAGCAGCCAAGATTATGCGGGGGGCGTCCCTAGCTCCTACAATGAGCAGTTCTTC; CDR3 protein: CASSQDYAGGVPSSYNEQFF
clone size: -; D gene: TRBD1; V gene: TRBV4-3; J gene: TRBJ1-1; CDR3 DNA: TGCGCCAGCAGCTTCCGGACAGGGGAAACCCTAAGGAACACTGAAGCTTTCTTT; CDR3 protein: CASSFRTGETLRNTEAFF
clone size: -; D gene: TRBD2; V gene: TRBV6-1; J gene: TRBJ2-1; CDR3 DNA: TGTGCCAGCAGTGTAGCGGGGGGCCGACACAATGAGCAGTTCTTC; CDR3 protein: CASSVAGGRHNEQFF
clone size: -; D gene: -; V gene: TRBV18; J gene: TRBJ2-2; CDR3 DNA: TGTGCCAGCTCACCACCCGTCCAGGGGCGCCTTCTAACGAACACCGGGGAGCTGTTTTTT; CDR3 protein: CASSPPVQGRLLTNTGELFF